These 29 T cell receptor beta chains came from one sample sequenced in a study of blood T cell repertoires in COVID-19. Measured with immunoSEQ multiplex PCR; TCRdb has only the in-frame clones, and not every one. The profile shows hundreds of thousands of clones, roughly 88% of them singletons. Sample: PBMCs or T cells enriched from blood (not recorded which). These receptors were collected from a woman aged 45 to 65 who had recovered from COVID-19.

The chain couples TRBV24-1 to TRBJ1-3; 7 bases are a match to TRBD1. Trimming took 4 bases from V and 0 from J; bases not matched to a gene: 8. CDR1 and CDR2 (germline): KGHDR, SFDVKD. CDR3 size: 17 residues. The CDR3 DNA is TGTGCCACCAGTGACCTGGACAGGCTTTCCTCTGGAAACACCATATATTTT. The encoded protein is CATSDLDRLSSGNTIYF.

CDR3 region: CASSLTGQGTGELFF. Here the CDR3 DNA reads TGTGCCAGCAGCTTAACGGGACAGGGAACCGGGGAGCTGTTTTTT. V is TRBV6-5 and J is TRBJ2-2; 9 bases fit TRBD1. This CDR3 has 15 residues. V gave up 6 bases and J gave up 5 bases; unmatched junction bases: 7. Germline CDR1 MNHEY, CDR2 SVGAGI.

The chain employs TRBV14 and TRBJ2-1; TRBD2 agrees at 7 bases. There are 11 residues in the CDR3. V was pared by 11 bases and J by 15 bases, with 13 bases of the junction left unmatched. Germline lookup yields CDR1 SGHDN and CDR2 FVKESK. As DNA, the CDR3 is TGTGCCGAACCCTGGGGGGGTCTTCGGTTCTTC. This sequence encodes CAEPWGGLRFF.

The J gene is TRBJ1-2, the V gene TRBV25-1, with a weak D call TRBD1 (5 bases). Trimming cost V 6 bases and J 5 bases, with 10 bases left between them. Germline-derived CDR1 and CDR2 are MGHDK and SYGVNS. This CDR3 spans 12 amino acids. CDR3 DNA sequence: TGTGCCAGCAGAACAGGAGTTTATGGCTACACCTTC. This codes for CASRTGVYGYTF.

The rearrangement links TRBV4-1 to TRBJ2-7; TRBD2 might be the D (5 bases). Between the trimmed V and J ends, which lost 0 bases and 0 bases, there was a span of 12 bases. The CDR3 sequence is 16 residues long. CDR1 and CDR2 from the germline V gene are MGHRA and YSYEKL. The CDR3 coding sequence is TGCGCCAGCAGCCAAGACGCTAGCACCCTCTCCTACGAGCAGTACTTC. As protein: CASSQDASTLSYEQYF.

This clone was detected a few times. The chain combines TRBV13 with TRBJ1-2, with D maybe TRBD1 (5 bases). The CDR3 has 15 amino acids. V lost 4 bases, J lost 7 bases, and 19 bases lay in between. Looked up from germline, CDR1 is PRHDT and CDR2 is FYEKMQ (reference sequence). Here the CDR3 DNA reads TGTGCCAGCAGCTCAGGACCAGGGTGGCCTGGTGGCTACACCTTC. Amino acid sequence: CASSSGPGWPGGYTF.

The chain links TRBV7-3 to TRBJ2-2, with TRBD2 as a possible D gene (5 bases). The germline V gene encodes CDR1 SGHTA and CDR2 FQGTGA. V lost 3 bases to trimming and J lost 4 bases, with 6 bases between them. This CDR3 spans 13 amino acids. The CDR3 loop is CASSFRGTGELFF. The CDR3 DNA reads as TGTGCCAGCAGCTTCCGGGGCACCGGGGAGCTGTTTTTT.

Concerning this clone: The sample contains more than one DNA sequence encoding this CDR3. The chain employs TRBV18 and TRBJ1-1; D not resolved. This CDR3 has 15 residues. Trimming took 1 base from V and 0 from J, leaving 9 bases between them. Germline-derived CDR1 and CDR2 are KGHSH and LQKENI. The CDR3 DNA is TGTGCCAGCTCACCACTCCCGGGAATGAACACTGAAGCTTTCTTT. This translates into CASSPLPGMNTEAFF.

The chain is built from TRBV6-1 and TRBJ1-5, with TRBD1 matching over 9 bases. This CDR3 has 14 residues. Germline V gene sequence: CDR1 MNHNS, CDR2 SASEGT. V lost 3 bases to trimming and J lost 9 bases; unmatched junction nucleotides: 6. Here the CDR3 DNA reads TGTGCCAGCAGTGATGGACAGGGGTTGAGGCCCCAGCATTTT. Protein product: CASSDGQGLRPQHF.

V is TRBV6-2 or TRBV6-3 and J is TRBJ1-5; a possible D gene is TRBD1 (5 bases). From germline, CDR1 is MNHEY and CDR2 SVGEGT. V gave up 1 base and J gave up 3 bases, with 19 bases separating them. The CDR3 runs to 18 residues. The CDR3 protein is CASSYFSGAGKNNQPQHF. In nucleotides, the CDR3 is TGTGCCAGCAGTTACTTCAGCGGGGCAGGGAAGAACAATCAGCCCCAGCATTTT.

In this sample, this clone turned up once. The gene calls are TRBV3-1 (or the pseudogene TRBV3-2) and TRBJ2-7; D is unclear. CDR3 length equals 11 residues. Germline V gene data show CDR1 as LGHDT and CDR2 as YNNKEL (reference sequence). V was shortened by 3 bases and J by 7 bases, with 7 bases between the two germline ends. The CDR3 DNA reads as TGTGCCAGCAGCCAGCAGAAGGAGCAGTACTTC. Translating gives CASSQQKEQYF.

The chain couples TRBV4-1 to TRBJ2-7, with D possibly being TRBD2 (6 bases). The CDR3 loop spans 15 amino acids. Germline values: CDR1 MGHRA, CDR2 YSYEKL. Deletions cut 5 bases from V and 5 bases from J, with 19 bases between. DNA for the CDR3: TGCGCCAGCAGCTCAGGGAGGTATTCGCTAGACGAGCAGTACTTC. Translation: CASSSGRYSLDEQYF.

The chain combines TRBV29-1 with TRBJ1-2, with no clear D. Trimming cost V 5 bases and J 2 bases, with 9 bases left between them. In germline, CDR1 is SQVTM, CDR2 ANQGSEA. The CDR3 is 12 amino acids. Here the CDR3 DNA reads TGCAGCGTTCCCACTTCGAACTATGGCTACACCTTC. Translated, it gives CSVPTSNYGYTF. Complete variable domain (other parts from reference TRBV29-1 and TRBJ1-2): SAVISQKPSRDICQRGTSLTIQCQVDSQVTMMFWYRQQPGQSLTLIATANQGSEATYESGFVIDKFPISRPNLTFSTLTVSNMSPEDSSIYLCSVPTSNYGYTFGSGTRLTVV.

This clone was detected once. V gene TRBV28 combines with J gene TRBJ1-1; D is possibly TRBD1 (5 bases). This CDR3 has 15 residues. Trimming pared 4 bases from V and 3 bases from J, leaving 15 bases between. CDR1 is MDHEN and CDR2 is SYDVKM in the germline V gene. CDR3 sequence reads: CASSSPGRAYTEAFF. The CDR3 coding sequence is TGTGCCAGCAGTTCCCCCGGCAGGGCTTACACTGAAGCTTTCTTT.

Points on this clone: The junction differs from germline at one of its ends, possibly a read error. The chain combines TRBV5-1 with TRBJ2-1; 7 positions match TRBD1. The CDR3 spans 15 residues. Germline CDR1 reads SGHRS; CDR2 reads YFSETQ. The CDR3 region is CASSLGQGSHNEQFF. CDR3 nucleotide sequence: TGCGCCAGCAGCTTGGGACAGGGCTCCCACAATGAGCAGTTCTTC.

The chain joins TRBV11-2 to TRBJ2-1; TRBD2 aligns across 12 bases. With 6 bases clipped from V and 7 bases from J, the junction kept 4 bases outside the gene matches. Germline V gene data show CDR1 as SGHAT and CDR2 as FQNNGV. This CDR3 comprises 14 residues. The CDR3 loop reads CASRLAGGLNEQFF. DNA for the CDR3: TGTGCCAGCAGGCTAGCGGGAGGGCTGAATGAGCAGTTCTTC.

This rearrangement joins TRBV6-2 or TRBV6-3 to TRBJ1-4; D is ambiguous. The germline V gene encodes CDR1 MNHEY and CDR2 SVGEGT. Trimming took off 0 bases at V and 13 bases at J, with 9 bases between the two ends. This CDR3 has 12 amino acids. CDR3 nucleotide sequence: TGTGCCAGCAGTTACTCTCAGCGGGGACTGTTTTTT. Encoded protein: CASSYSQRGLFF.

The rearrangement joins TRBV7-2 to TRBJ2-3; 11 positions match TRBD2. The CDR3 has 16 amino acids. CDR1 is SGHTA, CDR2 FQGNSA, per germline. With 1 base clipped from V and 8 bases from J, the junction kept 8 bases outside the gene matches. The CDR3 coding sequence is TGTGCCAGCAGCTTAGGACTAGCGGGACCCACTGCTACGCAGTATTTT. Protein product: CASSLGLAGPTATQYF. Full variable domain (rest looked up from reference TRBV7-2 and TRBJ2-3): GAGVSQSPSNKVTEKGKDVELRCDPISGHTALYWYRQSLGQGLEFLIYFQGNSAPDKSGLPSDRFSAERTGGSVSTLTIQRTQQEDSAVYLCASSLGLAGPTATQYFGPGTRLTVL.

This clone was observed once. V and J are TRBV6-1 and TRBJ2-5; no firm D call. The germline CDR1 and CDR2 sequences are MNHNS and SASEGT. The V and J ends lost 3 bases and 5 bases respectively, with 7 bases between them. This CDR3 spans 12 amino acids. Here the CDR3 reads CASSDSFETQYF. CDR3 bases: TGTGCCAGCAGTGACAGTTTCGAGACCCAGTACTTC.

The V gene is TRBV5-5, the J gene TRBJ2-3; D might be TRBD2 (6 bases). CDR3 size: 15 residues. The germline V gene has CDR1 SGHKS and CDR2 YYEKEE (reference sequence). The V gene lost 4 bases and the J gene lost 0 bases, with 12 bases spanning the gap. The CDR3 loop is CASSSWEESTDTQYF. The CDR3 DNA sequence: TGTGCCAGCAGCAGTTGGGAGGAGAGCACAGATACGCAGTATTTT. The variable domain in full, completed from reference TRBV5-5 and TRBJ2-3, reads DAGVTQSPTHLIKTRGQQVTLRCSPISGHKSVSWYQQVLGQGPQFIFQYYEKEERGRGNFPDRFSARQFPNYSSELNVNALLLGDSALYLCASSSWEESTDTQYFGPGTRLTVL.

CDR3 amino acids: CASRLGQGPYGYTF. CDR3 in DNA: TGTGCCAGCAGGCTGGGACAGGGACCCTATGGCTACACCTTC. V usage is TRBV28 and J usage is TRBJ1-2; TRBD1 matches 9 bases. The CDR3 extends over 14 amino acids. Germline CDR1 MDHEN, CDR2 SYDVKM. Trimming removed 6 bases from V and 4 bases from J; junction bases left unmatched: 6.

There are a few counts of this clone. The genes are TRBV29-1 and TRBJ1-2; D remains ambiguous. V was pared by 4 bases and J by 6 bases, with 6 bases between. Germline loops: CDR1 SQVTM, CDR2 ANQGSEA. The CDR3 is 10 residues long. The CDR3, as DNA: TGCAGCGTTGCGGAGGATGGCTACACCTTC. It yields the protein CSVAEDGYTF. The entire variable domain, with the rest obtained from reference TRBV29-1 and TRBJ1-2, is as follows: SAVISQKPSRDICQRGTSLTIQCQVDSQVTMMFWYRQQPGQSLTLIATANQGSEATYESGFVIDKFPISRPNLTFSTLTVSNMSPEDSSIYLCSVAEDGYTFGSGTRLTVV.

In this sample, this clone turned up a few times. This rearrangement joins TRBV19 to TRBJ1-5; possible D gene TRBD1, 5 bases. V shed 5 bases and J shed 3 bases, with 17 bases lying between them. This CDR3 is built from 16 residues. Germline CDR1 LNHDA, CDR2 SQIVND (reference sequence). CDR3 in amino acids: CASSGTRRGYNQPQHF. DNA of the CDR3: TGTGCCAGTAGTGGGACCCGGAGGGGCTACAATCAGCCCCAGCATTTT. Full variable domain (outside the CDR3, taken from reference TRBV19 and TRBJ1-5): DGGITQSPKYLFRKEGQNVTLSCEQNLNHDAMYWYRQDPGQGLRLIYYSQIVNDFQKGDIAEGYSVSREKKESFPLTVTSAQKNPTAFYLCASSGTRRGYNQPQHFGDGTRLSIL.

This clone was seen once. The CDR3 reads CASSSRTETGSREQFF. The CDR3, as DNA: TGTGCCAGCAGCTCTCGAACCGAGACTGGCTCAAGGGAGCAGTTCTTC. The chain employs TRBV9 and TRBJ2-1; D is unresolved. This CDR3 spans 16 amino acids. V dropped 4 bases and J dropped 10 bases, with 24 bases sitting between them. Per the germline V gene, CDR1 is SGDLS and CDR2 is YYNGEE.

Notes on this clone: This same CDR3 is encoded by further DNA sequences in the sample. This chain links TRBV5-1 with TRBJ1-5; tentatively, D is TRBD1 (5 bases). V lost 0 bases and J 2 bases, leaving 6 bases between the germline ends. Germline assignment: CDR1 SGHRS and CDR2 YFSETQ. The CDR3 has 14 residues. The CDR3 DNA sequence: TGCGCCAGCAGCTTGGGGGGGGGCAATCAGCCCCAGCATTTT. Its translation is CASSLGGGNQPQHF.

The chain links TRBV10-2 to TRBJ2-4; 9 bases are shared with TRBD1. This CDR3 has 16 residues. The germline V gene has CDR1 WSHSY and CDR2 SAAADI. V dropped 5 bases and J dropped 3; count of bases not matched to a gene: 8. CDR3: CASSKGQGGFKNIQYF. The CDR3 coding sequence is TGCGCCAGCAGTAAGGGACAGGGCGGCTTCAAAAACATTCAGTACTTC.

The chain links TRBV25-1 to TRBJ2-7; D possibly corresponds to TRBD2 (6 bases). Trimming took 3 bases from V and 6 from J, leaving 12 bases between them. Germline V gene data show CDR1 as MGHDK and CDR2 as SYGVNS. This CDR3 spans 13 amino acids. In DNA form, the CDR3 reads TGTGCCAGCAGTGACACCTGGCGGGGCGAGCAGTACTTC. This gives the protein CASSDTWRGEQYF.

The chain recombines TRBV4-3 with TRBJ1-3; D perhaps matches TRBD1 (5 bases). CDR1 is LGHNA and CDR2 is YSLEER in the germline V gene. The CDR3 is made up of 16 amino acids. V lost 3 bases and J lost 0, with 12 bases in between. CDR3 sequence: CASSQADRRSGNTIYF. CDR3 bases: TGCGCCAGCAGCCAGGCCGACAGACGCTCTGGAAACACCATATATTTT.

This chain joins TRBV12-3 or TRBV12-4 and TRBJ1-1; D unclear. There are 13 residues in the CDR3. V lost 3 bases and J 1 base, leaving 6 bases between the germline ends. The CDR3 sequence: CASSFTENTEAFF. For the CDR3, the DNA is TGTGCCAGCAGTTTTACAGAGAACACTGAAGCTTTCTTT.